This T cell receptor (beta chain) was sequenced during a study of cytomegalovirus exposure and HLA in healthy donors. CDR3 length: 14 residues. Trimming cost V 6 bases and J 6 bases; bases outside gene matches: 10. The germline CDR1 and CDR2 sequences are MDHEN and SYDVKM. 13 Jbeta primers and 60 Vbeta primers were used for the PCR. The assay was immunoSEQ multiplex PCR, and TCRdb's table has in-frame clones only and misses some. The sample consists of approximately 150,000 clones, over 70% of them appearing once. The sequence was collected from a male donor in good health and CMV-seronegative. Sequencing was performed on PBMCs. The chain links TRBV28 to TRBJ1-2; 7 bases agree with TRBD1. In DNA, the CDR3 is TGTGCCAGCAGCCCTATAGACAGGGAGAATGGCTACACCTTC. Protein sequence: CASSPIDRENGYTF.